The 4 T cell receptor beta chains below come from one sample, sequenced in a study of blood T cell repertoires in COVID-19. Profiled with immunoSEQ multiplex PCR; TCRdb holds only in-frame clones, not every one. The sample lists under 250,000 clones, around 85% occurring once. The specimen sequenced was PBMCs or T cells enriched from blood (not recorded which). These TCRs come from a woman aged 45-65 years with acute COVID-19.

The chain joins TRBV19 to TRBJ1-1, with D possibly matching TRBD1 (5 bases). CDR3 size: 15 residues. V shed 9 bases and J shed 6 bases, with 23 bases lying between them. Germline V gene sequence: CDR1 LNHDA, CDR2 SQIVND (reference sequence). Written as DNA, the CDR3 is TGTGCCAGCCGCCGGTGGGGGGGAGGAGATTCTGAAGCTTTCTTT. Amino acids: CASRRWGGGDSEAFF. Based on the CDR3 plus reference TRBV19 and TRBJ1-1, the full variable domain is DGGITQSPKYLFRKEGQNVTLSCEQNLNHDAMYWYRQDPGQGLRLIYYSQIVNDFQKGDIAEGYSVSREKKESFPLTVTSAQKNPTAFYLCASRRWGGGDSEAFFGQGTRLTVV.

The DNA for the CDR3 is TGCAGCCACTTGAAAGGGGCGAACACTGAAGCTTTCTTT. Its translation is CSHLKGANTEAFF. This rearrangement joins TRBV29-1 to TRBJ1-1; possible D gene TRBD1, 5 bases. The CDR3 contains 13 residues. The V gene's germline CDR1 is SQVTM and CDR2 ANQGSEA. The germline V and J ends were trimmed by 8 bases and 1 base, with 14 bases remaining between them.

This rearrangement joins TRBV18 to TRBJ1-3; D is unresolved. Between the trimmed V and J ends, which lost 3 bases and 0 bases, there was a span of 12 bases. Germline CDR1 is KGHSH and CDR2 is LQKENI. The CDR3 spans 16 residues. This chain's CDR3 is CASSPPNFGSGNTIYF. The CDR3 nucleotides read TGTGCCAGCTCACCGCCGAACTTTGGCTCTGGAAACACCATATATTTT.

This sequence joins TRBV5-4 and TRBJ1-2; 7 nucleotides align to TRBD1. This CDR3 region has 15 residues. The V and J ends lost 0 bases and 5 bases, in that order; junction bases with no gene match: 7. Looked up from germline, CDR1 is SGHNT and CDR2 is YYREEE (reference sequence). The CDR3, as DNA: TGTGCCAGCAGCTTGGGACAGGGTGAGGAGTATGGCTACACCTTC. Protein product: CASSLGQGEEYGYTF.